The 24 T cell receptor beta chains below come from one sample, sequenced in a study of T cell changes during pregnancy in multiple sclerosis. Generated by immunoSEQ multiplex PCR, the TCRdb table keeps only in-frame clones and is missing some. The sample lists fewer than 20,000 clones, 85% occurring once. The sample was CD8+ T cells from peripheral blood mononuclear cells, taken after pregnancy. These receptors were taken from a female donor with multiple sclerosis, enrolled in a pregnancy study.

This rearrangement joins TRBV6-5 to TRBJ2-7; tentative D call: TRBD2 (6 bases). The CDR3 is 15 residues long. The V and J ends lost 6 bases and 1 base respectively, with 16 bases between them. Germline-derived CDR1 and CDR2 are MNHEY and SVGAGI. CDR3: CASSPGDADSYEQYF. CDR3 nucleotide sequence: TGTGCCAGCAGCCCGGGGGACGCTGATTCCTACGAGCAGTACTTC.

The chain recombines TRBV13 with TRBJ2-3, with TRBD2 identical over 10 bases. The V segment lost 3 bases and the J segment 4 bases; nucleotides outside the gene matches: 7. This CDR3 region has 16 residues. The germline V gene encodes CDR1 PRHDT and CDR2 FYEKMQ (reference sequence). The CDR3 region is CASSFVGLAIADTQYF. CDR3 in DNA: TGTGCCAGCAGCTTTGTGGGACTAGCGATCGCAGATACGCAGTATTTT. Supplemented by reference TRBV13 and TRBJ2-3, the full variable domain reads AAGVIQSPRHLIKEKRETATLKCYPIPRHDTVYWYQQGPGQDPQFLISFYEKMQSDKGSIPDRFSAQQFSDYHSELNMSSLELGDSALYFCASSFVGLAIADTQYFGPGTRLTVL.

This clone was recorded a few times. This sequence joins TRBV14 and TRBJ2-3; D is possibly TRBD2 (6 bases). With 4 bases removed from V and 4 bases from J, the gap between germline ends came to 18 bases. CDR3 length: 16 amino acids. Germline V gene data show CDR1 as SGHDN and CDR2 as FVKESK. The CDR3 here is CASSPQGSGGADTQYF. In DNA form, the CDR3 reads TGTGCCAGCAGCCCCCAAGGGAGCGGCGGGGCAGATACGCAGTATTTT.

This chain uses TRBV5-6 with TRBJ1-2, with no clear D. V was cut by 4 bases and J by 3 bases, with 19 bases left in between. The CDR3 has 16 amino acids. Germline V gene sequence: CDR1 SGHDT, CDR2 YYEEEE. The CDR3 DNA reads TGTGCCAGCAGCCCAACACCTCGCGGGAGTTACTATGGCTACACCTTC. This gives the protein CASSPTPRGSYYGYTF.

The gene calls are TRBV2 and TRBJ2-7, with a tentative D call TRBD2 (5 bases). The CDR3 extends over 15 amino acids. Germline CDR1 and CDR2: SNHLY and FYNNEI. With 6 bases removed from V and 3 bases from J, the gap between germline ends came to 18 bases. The CDR3 region has the DNA TGTGCCAGCAGGGCAGCCGGGATCGGGCACTACGAGCAGTACTTC. Protein sequence: CASRAAGIGHYEQYF.

The chain recombines TRBV19 with TRBJ1-2; D ambiguous. Germline CDR1 LNHDA, CDR2 SQIVND (reference sequence). V was trimmed by 10 bases and J by 0 bases, leaving 12 bases between them. The CDR3 loop spans 13 amino acids. CDR3 sequence: CATWGDPNYGYTF. Written as DNA, the CDR3 is TGTGCCACCTGGGGAGACCCTAACTATGGCTACACCTTC.

The V gene is TRBV10-3, the J gene TRBJ1-1; D is undetermined. The CDR3 has 13 amino acids. Germline CDR1 ENHRY, CDR2 SYGVKD. V gave up 0 bases and J gave up 5 bases, with 7 bases separating them. DNA for the CDR3: TGTGCCATCAGTGAGTCCGACGGGACTGAAGCTTTCTTT. This translates into CAISESDGTEAFF.

The genes are TRBV28 and TRBJ2-3, with D possibly being TRBD1 (6 bases). Germline-derived CDR1 and CDR2 are MDHEN and SYDVKM. The CDR3 is 16 residues long. V dropped 4 bases and J dropped 0 bases, with 14 bases sitting between them. The CDR3 spells CASSSRGPPSTDTQYF. DNA of the CDR3: TGTGCCAGCAGTTCCAGGGGACCACCTAGCACAGATACGCAGTATTTT.

This chain joins TRBV4-1 and TRBJ2-7; a possible D gene is TRBD2 (6 bases). This CDR3 spans 13 amino acids. Germline assignment: CDR1 MGHRA and CDR2 YSYEKL. V lost 5 bases and J 6 bases, leaving 14 bases between the germline ends. CDR3 DNA sequence: TGCGCCAGCAGCGAGGGGTGGAGGGGCGAGCAGTACTTC. Translated: CASSEGWRGEQYF.

The chain has TRBV5-6 and TRBJ1-1; D gene ambiguous. Germline V gene data show CDR1 as SGHDT and CDR2 as YYEEEE. With 0 bases removed from V and 4 bases from J, the gap between germline ends came to 7 bases. The CDR3 is 13 residues long. CDR3 protein: CASSLEGGTEAFF. The CDR3 nucleotides are TGTGCCAGCAGCTTGGAGGGAGGCACTGAAGCTTTCTTT. The variable domain in full, with the rest retrieved from reference TRBV5-6 and TRBJ1-1, is DAGVTQSPTHLIKTRGQQVTLRCSPKSGHDTVSWYQQALGQGPQFIFQYYEEEERQRGNFPDRFSGHQFPNYSSELNVNALLLGDSALYLCASSLEGGTEAFFGQGTRLTVV.

The chain joins TRBV5-4 to TRBJ2-3, with D perhaps TRBD2 (5 bases). Looked up from germline, CDR1 is SGHNT and CDR2 is YYREEE (reference sequence). This CDR3 has 16 amino acids. The V end lost 4 bases, the J end lost 2 bases, and 17 bases lay between the germline ends. Here the CDR3 reads CASSPVGERYTDTQYF. The DNA of the CDR3 is TGTGCCAGCAGCCCCGTCGGGGAGCGATACACAGATACGCAGTATTTT.

The CDR3 sequence: CASSHPPRRDGYTF. CDR3 coding DNA: TGCGCCAGCAGCCACCCCCCACGGCGGGATGGCTACACCTTC. This chain links TRBV4-3 with TRBJ1-2; D remains ambiguous. The CDR3 extends over 14 amino acids. The germline gives CDR1 LGHNA, CDR2 YSLEER. The V and J ends lost 3 bases and 6 bases respectively, with 14 bases between them.

The chain uses TRBV4-3 and TRBJ1-1; D is unclear. Trimming left V 0 bases short and J 1 base short, with 12 bases between. The CDR3 length is 16 residues. Germline CDR1 is LGHNA and CDR2 is YSLEER. CDR3 protein: CASSQDHWPENTEAFF. DNA for the CDR3: TGCGCCAGCAGCCAAGATCATTGGCCAGAGAACACTGAAGCTTTCTTT.

This clone was seen a single time. J is TRBJ1-5 and V is TRBV28, with 7 nucleotides matching TRBD1. The length of the CDR3 is 15 residues. V dropped 5 bases and J dropped 5; count of bases not matched to a gene: 9. Germline V gives CDR1 MDHEN, CDR2 SYDVKM. The CDR3 reads CASSPLRDRDQPQHF. The CDR3 DNA reads as TGTGCCAGCAGTCCACTCCGGGACAGAGATCAGCCCCAGCATTTT.

This chain uses TRBV11-1 with TRBJ2-7; TRBD1 matches at 9 bases. Germline CDR1 and CDR2: SGHAT and FQDESV (reference sequence). This CDR3 has 14 amino acids. J lost 4 bases, V lost 3 bases, and 4 bases had no gene match. The CDR3: CASSFGQGRYEQYF. The DNA of the CDR3 is TGTGCCAGCAGCTTCGGACAGGGGAGGTACGAGCAGTACTTC.

This chain joins TRBV27 and TRBJ1-2; D ambiguous. The V end was cut by 0 bases, the J end by 2 bases, with 13 bases between. This CDR3 has 16 amino acids. Looked up from germline, CDR1 is MNHEY and CDR2 is SMNVEV (reference sequence). The CDR3 sequence is CASSLSNGERNYGYTF. CDR3 bases: TGTGCCAGCAGTTTATCGAACGGAGAAAGAAACTATGGCTACACCTTC.

This chain connects TRBV9 to TRBJ1-5; D not resolved. Per the germline V gene, CDR1 is SGDLS and CDR2 is YYNGEE. Deletions cut 3 bases from V and 4 bases from J, with 8 bases between. The CDR3 covers 13 residues. This CDR3 reads CASSDGSNQPQHF. The DNA for the CDR3 is TGTGCCAGCAGCGATGGGAGTAATCAGCCCCAGCATTTT.

V is TRBV9 and J is TRBJ2-7; 10 bases fit TRBD2. This CDR3 spans 14 amino acids. With V trimmed by 0 bases and J by 3 bases, 0 bases remained unmatched. Germline values: CDR1 SGDLS, CDR2 YYNGEE. The CDR3 protein is CASSVGLAGYEQYF. In DNA form, the CDR3 reads TGTGCCAGCAGCGTAGGACTAGCGGGCTACGAGCAGTACTTC.

This sequence joins TRBV5-8 and TRBJ2-6, with D perhaps matching TRBD1 (6 bases). CDR1 and CDR2 (germline): SGHTS, YDEGEE. The CDR3 covers 19 residues. V was pared by 2 bases and J by 0 bases, with 18 bases between. Written as DNA, the CDR3 is TGTGCCAGCAGCTTAGATTGGGGGCCCCAAAGCTCTGGGGCCAACGTCCTGACTTTC. Its protein is CASSLDWGPQSSGANVLTF.

The chain combines TRBV10-3 with TRBJ2-2; the D gene is possibly TRBD2 (6 bases). V lost 9 bases and J lost 5, with 10 bases in between. Germline lookup yields CDR1 ENHRY and CDR2 SYGVKD. The CDR3 is made up of 12 amino acids. The CDR3 spells CAIKGLTGELFF. The CDR3 bases are TGTGCCATTAAGGGACTTACCGGGGAGCTGTTTTTT.

V usage is TRBV11-3 and J usage is TRBJ2-1; the D gene is possibly TRBD1 (6 bases). Germline V CDR1 and CDR2: SGHNT, YENEEA. V lost 5 bases and J lost 4, with 15 bases in between. The CDR3 is made up of 15 amino acids. CDR3 nucleotide sequence: TGTGCCAGCAGCCCCCGGGACACGGTTTACAATGAGCAGTTCTTC. This gives the protein CASSPRDTVYNEQFF.

V and J are TRBV6-6 and TRBJ1-5; D may be TRBD1 (6 bases). Deletions cut 2 bases from V and 5 bases from J, with 16 bases between. This CDR3 spans 16 amino acids. Germline V lookup: CDR1 MNHNY, CDR2 SVGAGI (reference sequence). CDR3: CASSYPGRGWDQPQHF. DNA of the CDR3: TGTGCCAGCAGTTACCCCGGCAGGGGCTGGGATCAGCCCCAGCATTTT.

The genes are TRBV5-1 and TRBJ1-1; 8 bases align to TRBD1. Germline assignment: CDR1 SGHRS and CDR2 YFSETQ. Trimming cost V 3 bases and J 4 bases; bases outside gene matches: 2. CDR3 length: 13 residues. The CDR3 spells CASSSGQGTEAFF. CDR3 bases: TGCGCCAGCAGCTCCGGACAGGGCACTGAAGCTTTCTTT.

V usage is TRBV28 and J usage is TRBJ1-1, with TRBD1 identical over 10 bases. The CDR3 has 13 amino acids. Germline lookup yields CDR1 MDHEN and CDR2 SYDVKM. V dropped 7 bases and J dropped 3; count of bases not matched to a gene: 2. The CDR3 loop reads CASKDRGYTEAFF. In DNA, the CDR3 is TGTGCCAGCAAGGACAGGGGGTACACTGAAGCTTTCTTT.